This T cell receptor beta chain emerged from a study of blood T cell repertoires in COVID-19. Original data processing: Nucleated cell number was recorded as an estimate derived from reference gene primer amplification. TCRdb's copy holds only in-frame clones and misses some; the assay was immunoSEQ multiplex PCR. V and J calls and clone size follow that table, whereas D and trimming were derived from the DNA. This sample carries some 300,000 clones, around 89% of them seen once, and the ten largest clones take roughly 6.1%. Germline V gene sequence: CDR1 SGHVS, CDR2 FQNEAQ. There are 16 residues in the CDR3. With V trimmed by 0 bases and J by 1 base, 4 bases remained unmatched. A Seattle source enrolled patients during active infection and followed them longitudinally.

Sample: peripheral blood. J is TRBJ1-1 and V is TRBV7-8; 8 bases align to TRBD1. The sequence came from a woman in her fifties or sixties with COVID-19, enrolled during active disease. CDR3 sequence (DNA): TGTGCCAGCAGCTTAGCCCTGACAGGGGCGAACACTGAAGCTTTCTTT. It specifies CASSLALTGANTEAFF.